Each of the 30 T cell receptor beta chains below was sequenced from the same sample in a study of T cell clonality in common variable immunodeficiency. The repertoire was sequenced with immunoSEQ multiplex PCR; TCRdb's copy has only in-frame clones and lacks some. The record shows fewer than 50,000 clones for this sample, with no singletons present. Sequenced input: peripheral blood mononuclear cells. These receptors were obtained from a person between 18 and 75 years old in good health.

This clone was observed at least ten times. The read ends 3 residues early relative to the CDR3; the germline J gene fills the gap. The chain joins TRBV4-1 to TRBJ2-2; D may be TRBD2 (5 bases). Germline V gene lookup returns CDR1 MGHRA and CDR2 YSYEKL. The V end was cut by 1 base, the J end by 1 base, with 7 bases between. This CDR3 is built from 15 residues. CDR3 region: CASSQGEGNTGELFF. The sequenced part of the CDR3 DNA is TGCGCCAGCAGCCAAGGTGAGGGGAACACCGGGGAG.

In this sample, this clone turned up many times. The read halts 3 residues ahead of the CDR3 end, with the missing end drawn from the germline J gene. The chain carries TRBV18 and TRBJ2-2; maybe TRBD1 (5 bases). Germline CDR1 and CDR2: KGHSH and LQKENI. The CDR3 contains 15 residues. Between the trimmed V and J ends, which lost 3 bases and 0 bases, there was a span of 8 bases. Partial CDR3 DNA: TGTGCCAGCTCACCGAGACAGCCGAACACCGGGGAG. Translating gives CASSPRQPNTGE. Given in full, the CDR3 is CASSPRQPNTGELFF.

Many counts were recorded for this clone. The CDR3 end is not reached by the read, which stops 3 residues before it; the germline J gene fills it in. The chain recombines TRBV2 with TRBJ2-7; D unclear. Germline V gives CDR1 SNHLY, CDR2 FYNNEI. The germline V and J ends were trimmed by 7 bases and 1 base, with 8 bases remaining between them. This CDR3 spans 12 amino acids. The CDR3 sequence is CASMGRSYEQYF. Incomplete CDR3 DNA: TGTGCCAGCATGGGCAGGTCCTACGAG.

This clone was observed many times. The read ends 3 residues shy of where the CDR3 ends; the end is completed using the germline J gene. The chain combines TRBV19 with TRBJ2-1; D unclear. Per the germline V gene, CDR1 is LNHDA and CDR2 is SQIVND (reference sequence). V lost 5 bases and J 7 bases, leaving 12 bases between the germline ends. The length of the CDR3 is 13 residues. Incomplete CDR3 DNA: TGTGCCAGTAGTTACCTATCTTTTAATGAG. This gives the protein CASSYLSFNE. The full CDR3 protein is CASSYLSFNEQFF. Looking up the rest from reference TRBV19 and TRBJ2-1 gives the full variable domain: DGGITQSPKYLFRKEGQNVTLSCEQNLNHDAMYWYRQDPGQGLRLIYYSQIVNDFQKGDIAEGYSVSREKKESFPLTVTSAQKNPTAFYLCASSYLSFNEQFFGPGTRLTVL.

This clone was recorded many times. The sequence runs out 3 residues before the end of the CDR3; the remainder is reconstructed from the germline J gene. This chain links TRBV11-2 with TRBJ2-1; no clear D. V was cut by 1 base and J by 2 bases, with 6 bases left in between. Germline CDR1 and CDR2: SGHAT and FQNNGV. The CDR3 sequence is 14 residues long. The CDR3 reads CASSLGQTYNEQFF. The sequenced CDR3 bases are TGTGCCAGCAGCTTAGGGCAGACCTACAATGAG.

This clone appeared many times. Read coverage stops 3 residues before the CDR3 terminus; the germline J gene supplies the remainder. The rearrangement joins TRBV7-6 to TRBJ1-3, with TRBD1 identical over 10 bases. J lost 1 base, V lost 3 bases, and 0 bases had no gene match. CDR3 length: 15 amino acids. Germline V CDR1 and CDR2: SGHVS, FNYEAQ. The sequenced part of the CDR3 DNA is TGTGCCAGCAGCTTGGGACAGGGGTCTGGAAACACC. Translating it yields CASSLGQGSGNT. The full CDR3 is CASSLGQGSGNTIYF. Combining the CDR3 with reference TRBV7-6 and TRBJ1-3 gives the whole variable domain GAGVSQSPRYKVTKRGQDVALRCDPISGHVSLYWYRQALGQGPEFLTYFNYEAQQDKSGLPNDRFSAERPEGSISTLTIQRTEQRDSAMYRCASSLGQGSGNTIYFGEGSWLTVV.

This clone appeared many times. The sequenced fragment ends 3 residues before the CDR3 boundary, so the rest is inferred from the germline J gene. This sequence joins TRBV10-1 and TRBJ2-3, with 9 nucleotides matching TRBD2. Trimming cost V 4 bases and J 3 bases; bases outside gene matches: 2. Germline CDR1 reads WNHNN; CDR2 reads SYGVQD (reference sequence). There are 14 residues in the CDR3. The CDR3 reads CASSGSGRTDTQYF. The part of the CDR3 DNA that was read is TGCGCCAGCAGTGGTAGCGGGAGAACAGATACG.

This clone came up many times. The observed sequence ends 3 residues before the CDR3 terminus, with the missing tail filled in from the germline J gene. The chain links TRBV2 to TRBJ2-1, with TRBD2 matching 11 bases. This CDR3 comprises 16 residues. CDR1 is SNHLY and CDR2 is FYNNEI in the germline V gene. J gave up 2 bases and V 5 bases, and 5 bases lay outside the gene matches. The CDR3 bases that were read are TGTGCCAGCAGTCTAACTAGCGGGGGTACCTACAATGAG. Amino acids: CASSLTSGGTYNE. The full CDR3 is CASSLTSGGTYNEQFF. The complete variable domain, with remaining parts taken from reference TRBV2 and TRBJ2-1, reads EPEVTQTPSHQVTQMGQEVILRCVPISNHLYFYWYRQILGQKVEFLVSFYNNEISEKSEIFDDQFSVERPDGSNFTLKIRSTKLEDSAMYFCASSLTSGGTYNEQFFGPGTRLTVL.

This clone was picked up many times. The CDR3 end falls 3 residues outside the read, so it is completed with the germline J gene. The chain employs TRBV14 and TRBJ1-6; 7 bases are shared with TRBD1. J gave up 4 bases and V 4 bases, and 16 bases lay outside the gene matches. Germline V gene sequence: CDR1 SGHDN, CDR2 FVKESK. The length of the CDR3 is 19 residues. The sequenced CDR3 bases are TGTGCCAGCAGCCGCAGAAACCTGAGACAGGGTCAATATAATTCACCC. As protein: CASSRRNLRQGQYNSP. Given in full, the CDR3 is CASSRRNLRQGQYNSPLHF.

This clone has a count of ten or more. CDR3 amino acids: CASSPGGGTTDTQYF. Incomplete CDR3 DNA: TGTGCCAGCAGCCCTGGCGGGGGGACCACAGATACG. The J gene is TRBJ2-3, the V gene TRBV9; 8 bases map to TRBD2. The DNA ends 3 residues before the CDR3 does, and the rest of the CDR3 is filled in from the germline J gene. Germline V gene data show CDR1 as SGDLS and CDR2 as YYNGEE. The CDR3 length is 15 residues. Trimming at V came to 4 bases and at J to 2 bases, leaving 6 bases not matched to a gene.

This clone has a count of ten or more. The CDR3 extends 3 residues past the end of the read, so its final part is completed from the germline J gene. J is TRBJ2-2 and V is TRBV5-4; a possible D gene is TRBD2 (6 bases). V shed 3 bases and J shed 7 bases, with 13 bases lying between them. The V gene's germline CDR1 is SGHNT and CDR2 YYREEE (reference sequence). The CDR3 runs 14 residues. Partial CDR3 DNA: TGTGCCAGCAGCTCCCCCCGGGGAGGCGGGGAG. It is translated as CASSSPRGGGE. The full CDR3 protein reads CASSSPRGGGELFF.

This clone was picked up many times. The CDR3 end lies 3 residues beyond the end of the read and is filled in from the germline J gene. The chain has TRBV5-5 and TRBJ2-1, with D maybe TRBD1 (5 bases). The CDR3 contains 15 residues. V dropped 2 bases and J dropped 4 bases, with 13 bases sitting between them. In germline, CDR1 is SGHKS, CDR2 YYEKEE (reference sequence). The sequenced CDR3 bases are TGTGCCAGCAGCTTTGGCACAGGACCTTACAATGAG. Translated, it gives CASSFGTGPYNE. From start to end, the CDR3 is CASSFGTGPYNEQFF.

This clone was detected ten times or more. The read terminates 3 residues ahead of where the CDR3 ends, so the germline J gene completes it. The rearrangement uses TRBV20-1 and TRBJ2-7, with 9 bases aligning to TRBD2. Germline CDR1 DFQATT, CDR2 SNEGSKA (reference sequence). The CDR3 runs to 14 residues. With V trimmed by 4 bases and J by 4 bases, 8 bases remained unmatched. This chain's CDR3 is CSANIAGADYEQYF. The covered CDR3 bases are TGCAGTGCTAACATAGCGGGAGCGGATTACGAG.

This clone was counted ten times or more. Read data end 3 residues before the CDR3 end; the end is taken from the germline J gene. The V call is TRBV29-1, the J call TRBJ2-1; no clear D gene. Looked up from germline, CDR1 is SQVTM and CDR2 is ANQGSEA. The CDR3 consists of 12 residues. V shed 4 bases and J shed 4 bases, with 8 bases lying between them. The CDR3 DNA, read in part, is TGCAGCGTTGTTCTCAGTTACAATGAG. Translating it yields CSVVLSYNE. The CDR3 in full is CSVVLSYNEQFF.

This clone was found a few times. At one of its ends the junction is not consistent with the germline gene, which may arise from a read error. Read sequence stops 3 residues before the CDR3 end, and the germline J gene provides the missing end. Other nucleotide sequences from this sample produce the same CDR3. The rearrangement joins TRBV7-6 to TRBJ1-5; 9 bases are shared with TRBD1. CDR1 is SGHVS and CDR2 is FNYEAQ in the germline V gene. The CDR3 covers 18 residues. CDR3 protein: CASSAFLPGQGLRQPQHF. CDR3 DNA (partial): TGTGCTAGCAGCGCATTTTTACCGGGACAGGGTTTGCGTCAGCCC.

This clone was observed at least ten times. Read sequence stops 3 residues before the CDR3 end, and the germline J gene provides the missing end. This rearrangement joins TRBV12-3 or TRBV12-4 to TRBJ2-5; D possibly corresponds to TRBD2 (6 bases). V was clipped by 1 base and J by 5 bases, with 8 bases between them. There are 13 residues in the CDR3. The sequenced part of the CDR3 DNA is TGTGCCAGCAGTTTAGACAGCGGGGAGACC. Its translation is CASSLDSGET. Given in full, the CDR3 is CASSLDSGETQYF.

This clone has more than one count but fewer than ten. The CDR3 loop reads CAWSRNREDYTF. CDR3 DNA, as far as it was read: TGTGCCTGGAGTAGGAACAGGGAAGAC. J is TRBJ1-2 and V is TRBV30, with D perhaps matching TRBD1 (6 bases). The CDR3 end lies 3 residues beyond the end of the read and is filled in from the germline J gene. CDR1 is GTSNPN and CDR2 is SVGIG in the germline V gene (reference sequence). The length of the CDR3 is 12 residues.

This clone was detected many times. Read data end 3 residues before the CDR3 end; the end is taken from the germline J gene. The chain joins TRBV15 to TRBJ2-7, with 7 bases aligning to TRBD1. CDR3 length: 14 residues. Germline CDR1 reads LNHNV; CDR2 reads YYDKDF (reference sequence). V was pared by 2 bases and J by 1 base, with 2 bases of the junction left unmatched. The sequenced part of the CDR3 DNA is TGTGCCACCAGCAGACCGGGACAGTCCTACGAG. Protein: CATSRPGQSYE. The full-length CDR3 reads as CATSRPGQSYEQYF.

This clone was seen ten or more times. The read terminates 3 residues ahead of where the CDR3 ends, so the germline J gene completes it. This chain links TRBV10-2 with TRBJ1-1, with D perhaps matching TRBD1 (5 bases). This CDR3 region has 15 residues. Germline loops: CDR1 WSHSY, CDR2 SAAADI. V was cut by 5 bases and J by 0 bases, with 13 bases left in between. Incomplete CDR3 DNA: TGCGCCAGCAGTCAAAATAGACAGCTGAACACTGAA. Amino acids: CASSQNRQLNTE. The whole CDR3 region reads CASSQNRQLNTEAFF.

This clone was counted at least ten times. The CDR3 DNA, read in part, is TGTGCCAGCAGCATCTGGCGGATGGCAGAAGGTGAAAAA. Its translation is CASSIWRMAEGEK. The CDR3 reads in full as CASSIWRMAEGEKLFF. The V and J genes are TRBV7-8 and TRBJ1-4; D unclear. The missing CDR3 end, 3 residues past where the read stops, is filled in from the germline J gene. CDR1 is SGHVS, CDR2 FQNEAQ, per germline. CDR3 length: 16 amino acids. Trimming left V 5 bases short and J 7 bases short, with 20 bases between.

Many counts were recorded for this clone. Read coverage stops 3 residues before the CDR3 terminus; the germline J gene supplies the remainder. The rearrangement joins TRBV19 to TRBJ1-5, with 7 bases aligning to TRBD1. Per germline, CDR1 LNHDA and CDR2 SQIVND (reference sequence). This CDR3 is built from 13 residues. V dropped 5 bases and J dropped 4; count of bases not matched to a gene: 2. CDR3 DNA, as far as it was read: TGTGCCAGTAGTCAGACAGGGAATCAGCCC. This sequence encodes CASSQTGNQP. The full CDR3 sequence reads CASSQTGNQPQHF.

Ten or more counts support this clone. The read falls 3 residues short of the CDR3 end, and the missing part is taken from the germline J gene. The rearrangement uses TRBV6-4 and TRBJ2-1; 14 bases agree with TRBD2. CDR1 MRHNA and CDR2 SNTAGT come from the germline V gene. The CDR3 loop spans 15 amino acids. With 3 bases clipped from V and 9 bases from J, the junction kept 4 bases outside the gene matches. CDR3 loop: CASSETSGRAAEQFF. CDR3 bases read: TGTGCCAGCAGTGAGACTAGCGGGAGGGCCGCTGAG.

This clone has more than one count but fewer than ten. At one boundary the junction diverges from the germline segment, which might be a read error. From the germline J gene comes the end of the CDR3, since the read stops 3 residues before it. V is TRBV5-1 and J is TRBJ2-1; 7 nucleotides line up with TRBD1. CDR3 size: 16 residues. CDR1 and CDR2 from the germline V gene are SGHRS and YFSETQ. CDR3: CTSSPDRDRSYNEQFF. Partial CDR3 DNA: TGCACCAGCAGCCCTGACAGGGATAGGTCCTACAATGAG.

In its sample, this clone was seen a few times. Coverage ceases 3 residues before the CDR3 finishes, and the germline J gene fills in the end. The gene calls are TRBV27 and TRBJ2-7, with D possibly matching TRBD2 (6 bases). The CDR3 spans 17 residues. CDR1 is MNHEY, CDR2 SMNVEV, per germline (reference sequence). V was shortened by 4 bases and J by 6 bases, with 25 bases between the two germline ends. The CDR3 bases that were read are TGTGCCAGCAGTTCCGGTCTAGCGATGTCCCACTTTTCCGAG. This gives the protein CASSSGLAMSHFSE. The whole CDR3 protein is CASSSGLAMSHFSEQYF.

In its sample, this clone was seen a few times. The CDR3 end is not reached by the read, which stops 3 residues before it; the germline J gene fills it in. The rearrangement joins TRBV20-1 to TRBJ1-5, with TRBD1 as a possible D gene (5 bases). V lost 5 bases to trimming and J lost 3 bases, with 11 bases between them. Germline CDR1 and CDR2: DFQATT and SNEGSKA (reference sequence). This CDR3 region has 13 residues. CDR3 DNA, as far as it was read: TGCAGTGCTGGGGCAGGGTTCAATCAGCCC. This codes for CSAGAGFNQP. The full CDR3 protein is CSAGAGFNQPQHF.

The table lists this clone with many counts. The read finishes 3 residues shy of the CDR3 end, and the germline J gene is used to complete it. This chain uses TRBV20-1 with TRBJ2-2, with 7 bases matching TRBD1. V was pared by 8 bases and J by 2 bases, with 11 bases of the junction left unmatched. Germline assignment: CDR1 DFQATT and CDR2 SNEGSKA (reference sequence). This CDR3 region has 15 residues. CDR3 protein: CSLKLTGDNTGELFF. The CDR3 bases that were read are TGCAGTCTGAAACTTACAGGGGATAACACCGGGGAG.

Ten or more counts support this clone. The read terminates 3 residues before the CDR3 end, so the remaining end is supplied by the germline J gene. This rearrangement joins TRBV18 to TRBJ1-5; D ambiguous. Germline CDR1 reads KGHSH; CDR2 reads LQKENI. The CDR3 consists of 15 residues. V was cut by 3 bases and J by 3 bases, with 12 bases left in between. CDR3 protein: CASSPSSTINQPQHF. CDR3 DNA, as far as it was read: TGTGCCAGCTCACCGTCCAGTACTATCAATCAGCCC.

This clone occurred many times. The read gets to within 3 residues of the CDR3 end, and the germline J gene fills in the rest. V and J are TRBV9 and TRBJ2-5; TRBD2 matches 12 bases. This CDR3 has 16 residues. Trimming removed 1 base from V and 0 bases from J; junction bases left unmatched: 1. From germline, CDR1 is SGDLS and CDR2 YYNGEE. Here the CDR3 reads CASSVTSGGYQETQYF. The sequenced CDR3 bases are TGTGCCAGCAGCGTAACTAGCGGGGGGTACCAAGAGACC.

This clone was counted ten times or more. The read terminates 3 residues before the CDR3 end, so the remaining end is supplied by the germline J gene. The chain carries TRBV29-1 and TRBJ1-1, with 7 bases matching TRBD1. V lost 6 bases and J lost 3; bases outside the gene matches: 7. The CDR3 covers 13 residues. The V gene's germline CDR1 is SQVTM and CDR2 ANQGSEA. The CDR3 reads CSVYPGTDTEAFF. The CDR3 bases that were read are TGCAGCGTCTACCCCGGGACAGACACTGAA.

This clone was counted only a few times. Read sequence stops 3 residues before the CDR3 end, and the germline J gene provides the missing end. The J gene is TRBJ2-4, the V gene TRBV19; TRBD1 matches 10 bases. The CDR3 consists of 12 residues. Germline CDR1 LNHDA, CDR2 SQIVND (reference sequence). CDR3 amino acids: CAGQGGDYGQYF. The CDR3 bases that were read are TGTGCCGGACAGGGGGGTGATTATGGT. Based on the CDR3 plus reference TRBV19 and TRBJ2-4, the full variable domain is DGGITQSPKYLFRKEGQNVTLSCEQNLNHDAMYWYRQDPGQGLRLIYYSQIVNDFQKGDIAEGYSVSREKKESFPLTVTSAQKNPTAFYLCAGQGGDYGQYFGAGTRLSVL.